This T cell receptor beta chain came from a study of CD8 T cells in Susac syndrome. This CDR3 is built from 12 residues. Germline V gives CDR1 SQVTM, CDR2 ANQGSEA. Germline trimming cut 5 bases from V and 6 bases from J; bases unmatched to any gene: 3. After extraction with the RNeasy kit, roughly 0.45 to 1 ug of the RNA was reverse transcribed using random hexamers. An immunoSEQ multiplex PCR generated amplified TCR beta CDR3 products spanning 54 Vbeta and 13 Jbeta. Each CDR3 protein gets one entry after TCRdb re-called the immunoSEQ multiplex PCR reads with MiXCR. The data hold roughly 330,000 distinct CDR3 sequences, with 92% observed a single time. In blood CD8+ and CD4+ T cells, TCR beta underwent sequencing.

The sequenced sample was CD4+ T cells from PBMCs. The chain carries TRBV29-1 and TRBJ2-7, with TRBD1 identical over 11 bases. This sequence originates from a human donor with multiple sclerosis. CDR3 loop: CSVRGTGGEQYF. CDR3 DNA sequence: TGCAGCGTTAGAGGGACAGGGGGCGAGCAGTACTTC.